Described below is a single T cell receptor beta chain sequence and its context. Its antigen is unknown. Time point given: after dendritic cell vaccination, including at tumor progression/relapse. These data are taken from a study of glioma-infiltrating T cells after dendritic cell vaccination. Whole-study context: Samples are from glioblastoma patients in Phase I and II dendritic cell vaccine trials. Autologous tumor lysate was loaded overnight onto monocyte-derived dendritic cells grown approximately seven days with IL-4 and GM-CSF. General study findings and limits: The cohort had few patients with full blood and tumor sets.

The PCR used 60 V beta and 13 J beta primers. Measured with immunoSEQ multiplex PCR; TCRdb has only the in-frame clones, and not every one. This sample has around 90,000 clones, with 70% to 90% found just once. The CDR3 is made up of 15 amino acids. Germline V gene lookup returns CDR1 LNHDA and CDR2 SQIVND (reference sequence). Trimming left V 4 bases short and J 0 bases short, with 13 bases between. The sequence was obtained from a human donor with glioblastoma. Sequencing was performed on blood, taken after dendritic cell vaccination. The chain joins TRBV19 to TRBJ2-7, with D maybe TRBD2 (5 bases). The CDR3 is CASSRPGKSSYEQYV. DNA of the CDR3: TGTGCCAGTAGTAGACCGGGAAAGAGCTCCTACGAGCAGTACGTC.